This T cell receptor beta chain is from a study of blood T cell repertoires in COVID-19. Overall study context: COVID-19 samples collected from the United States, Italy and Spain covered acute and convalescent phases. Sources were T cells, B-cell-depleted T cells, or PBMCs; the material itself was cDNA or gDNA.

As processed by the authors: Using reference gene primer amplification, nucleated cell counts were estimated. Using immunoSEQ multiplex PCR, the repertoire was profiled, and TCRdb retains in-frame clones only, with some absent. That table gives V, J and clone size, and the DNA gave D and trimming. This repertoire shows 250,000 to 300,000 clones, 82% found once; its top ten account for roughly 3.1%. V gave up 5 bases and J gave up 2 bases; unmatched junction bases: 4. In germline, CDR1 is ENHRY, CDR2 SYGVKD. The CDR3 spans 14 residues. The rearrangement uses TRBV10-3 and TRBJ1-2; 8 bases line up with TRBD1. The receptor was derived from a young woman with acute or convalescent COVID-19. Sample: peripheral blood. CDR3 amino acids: CAISTGGPNYGYTF. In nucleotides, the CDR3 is TGTGCCATCAGTACAGGGGGTCCCAACTATGGCTACACCTTC.